What follows are 24 T cell receptor beta chains derived from one specimen sequenced in a study of Ad26.COV2.S vaccination and SARS-CoV-2 variants (TCRdb year 2021). The method behind the library was the immunoSEQ multiplex PCR assay. In TCRdb, the immuneACCESS table is reduced to in-frame sequences with V and J assigned. These tables do not hold every clone; where another copy was compared, an unresolved V gene accounts for under half, and the others remain unexplained. This sample comprises 300,000 to 500,000 clones, about 85% of them detected only once. The top ten clonotypes cover 3% to 3.5% of the sample. According to the study, the label for this sample's treatment or condition signals: some 20 received Ad26.COV2.S at low or high dose, single or two shots; roughly 5 received placebo; per-sample allocation not given. Repertoires of vaccine and placebo recipients were sequenced from samples taken on day 63 after the first injection.

The sample consisted of peripheral blood, taken in a trial of Ad26.COV2.S vaccine versus placebo. These receptors originate from a person aged 18-65 years who received the Ad26.COV2.S COVID-19 vaccine or a placebo.

This chain links TRBV19 with TRBJ1-5; a weak D match, TRBD1 (6 bases). Trimming removed 7 bases at V and 0 bases at J, with 10 bases between. Germline V gene lookup returns CDR1 LNHDA and CDR2 SQIVND (reference sequence). CDR3 length: 14 residues. The CDR3 region has the DNA TGTGCCAGTACCACAGGGTTTAGCAATCAGCCCCAGCATTTT. Protein sequence: CASTTGFSNQPQHF.

V and J are TRBV3-1 (or the pseudogene TRBV3-2) and TRBJ1-2, with 7 positions matching TRBD1. V lost 4 bases, J lost 7 bases, and 3 bases stayed unmatched. The CDR3 length is 12 residues. Germline assignment: CDR1 LGHDT and CDR2 YNNKEL (reference sequence). The CDR3 spells CASSLWTGGYTF. DNA of the CDR3: TGTGCCAGCAGCCTCTGGACAGGTGGCTACACCTTC.

This chain links TRBV7-6 with TRBJ1-4, with D possibly being TRBD1 (6 bases). V gave up 2 bases and J gave up 7 bases, with 14 bases separating them. Germline V lookup: CDR1 SGHVS, CDR2 FNYEAQ. There are 15 residues in the CDR3. The CDR3 DNA sequence: TGTGCCAGCAGCTTAAGTACAGGGCTAGGTGAAAAACTGTTTTTT. Its translation is CASSLSTGLGEKLFF.

The V gene is TRBV19, the J gene TRBJ1-1; a possible D gene is TRBD1 (6 bases). Per germline, CDR1 LNHDA and CDR2 SQIVND (reference sequence). This CDR3 has 13 amino acids. CDR3 bases: TGTGCAACTAACCAGGGGAGAGAGACTGAAGCTTTCTTT. Its translation is CATNQGRETEAFF.

The chain recombines TRBV5-1 with TRBJ1-3; D uncertain. V lost 0 bases and J 1 base, leaving 8 bases between the germline ends. The CDR3 sequence is 15 residues long. CDR1 and CDR2 (germline): SGHRS, YFSETQ. DNA of the CDR3: TGCGCCAGCAGCTTGGCCGGGGATTCTGGAAACACCATATATTTT. It codes for CASSLAGDSGNTIYF.

The chain uses TRBV7-9 and TRBJ2-3, with 8 bases that match TRBD1. With V trimmed by 2 bases and J by 0 bases, 1 base remained unmatched. The CDR3 length is 15 residues. The germline gives CDR1 SEHNR, CDR2 FQNEAQ (reference sequence). For the CDR3, the DNA is TGTGCCAGCAGCTTACAGGGGGCTAGCACAGATACGCAGTATTTT. This codes for CASSLQGASTDTQYF. The entire variable domain, with the rest obtained from reference TRBV7-9 and TRBJ2-3, is as follows: DTGVSQNPRHKITKRGQNVTFRCDPISEHNRLYWYRQTLGQGPEFLTYFQNEAQLEKSRLLSDRFSAERPKGSFSTLEIQRTEQGDSAMYLCASSLQGASTDTQYFGPGTRLTVL.

CDR3 protein: CASGPKRRAEETEAFF. DNA for the CDR3: TGTGCTAGTGGTCCGAAACGCAGGGCAGAGGAAACTGAAGCTTTCTTT. V usage is TRBV12-5 and J usage is TRBJ1-1, with TRBD1 as a possible D gene (5 bases). The CDR3 runs 16 residues. V was pared by 5 bases and J by 5 bases, with 21 bases between. Germline CDR1 and CDR2: LGHNT and FRNRAP.

The gene calls are TRBV5-1 and TRBJ2-1, with D perhaps TRBD2 (5 bases). Trimming took 4 bases from V and 5 from J, leaving 16 bases between them. This CDR3 region has 15 residues. Germline CDR1 reads SGHRS; CDR2 reads YFSETQ. The CDR3 loop is CASSTLDSADNEQFF. CDR3 sequence (DNA): TGCGCCAGCAGCACCTTGGACTCCGCGGACAATGAGCAGTTCTTC.

This chain links TRBV7-9 with TRBJ1-5, with 7 nucleotides matching TRBD1. There are 12 residues in the CDR3. V was clipped by 5 bases and J by 5 bases; unmatched bases: 0. Germline CDR1 is SEHNR and CDR2 is FQNEAQ (reference sequence). The CDR3 is CASSGQDQPQHF. CDR3 in DNA: TGTGCCAGCAGCGGACAGGATCAGCCCCAGCATTTT.

This chain connects TRBV5-4 to TRBJ1-4, with D perhaps TRBD1 (5 bases). The CDR3 runs to 16 residues. Germline V CDR1 and CDR2: SGHNT, YYREEE (reference sequence). Trimming shortened V by 5 bases and J by 1 base, and 15 bases separated the two germline ends. The CDR3 region has the DNA TGTGCCAGCAGACCGGGACCAGAGGGAACTAATGAAAAACTGTTTTTT. This encodes CASRPGPEGTNEKLFF.

The chain carries TRBV29-1 and TRBJ1-1, with a possible D match to TRBD1 (6 bases). Germline values: CDR1 SQVTM, CDR2 ANQGSEA. The V and J ends lost 4 bases and 0 bases respectively, with 12 bases between them. The CDR3 extends over 14 amino acids. CDR3 bases: TGCAGCGTTGGACTCAAGGGGGTGAACACTGAAGCTTTCTTT. This gives the protein CSVGLKGVNTEAFF.

The chain has TRBV5-6 and TRBJ1-1, with a tentative D call TRBD1 (5 bases). CDR1 and CDR2 from the germline V gene are SGHDT and YYEEEE. This CDR3 spans 14 amino acids. V lost 3 bases to trimming and J lost 5 bases, with 14 bases between them. In DNA, the CDR3 is TGTGCCAGCAGCTGGCTGGGGGGGAGTACTGAAGCTTTCTTT. This sequence encodes CASSWLGGSTEAFF.

The chain employs TRBV2 and TRBJ2-7; possibly TRBD1 for D (5 bases). CDR3 length: 14 amino acids. Germline V gene lookup returns CDR1 SNHLY and CDR2 FYNNEI. Trimming removed 3 bases from V and 3 bases from J, with 12 bases in between. The CDR3 sequence: CASSEIPGHYEQYF. The CDR3 DNA sequence: TGTGCCAGCAGTGAGATTCCAGGGCACTACGAGCAGTACTTC. Together with reference TRBV2 and TRBJ2-7, the CDR3 gives the full variable domain: EPEVTQTPSHQVTQMGQEVILRCVPISNHLYFYWYRQILGQKVEFLVSFYNNEISEKSEIFDDQFSVERPDGSNFTLKIRSTKLEDSAMYFCASSEIPGHYEQYFGPGTRLTVT.

CDR3 amino acids: CASSGQGDLNTEAFF. The CDR3, as DNA: TGTGCCAGCTCTGGGCAGGGTGACTTGAACACTGAAGCTTTCTTT. The rearrangement uses TRBV18 and TRBJ1-1; possible D gene TRBD1, 5 bases. V gave up 6 bases and J gave up 0 bases, with 14 bases separating them. The CDR3 is 15 residues long. Germline CDR1 reads KGHSH; CDR2 reads LQKENI.

DNA for the CDR3: TGTGCCAGCAGACCTCGCTTGTCGTACCAAGAGACCCAGTACTTC. Its translation: CASRPRLSYQETQYF. The J gene is TRBJ2-5, the V gene TRBV6-5; D unclear. Per germline, CDR1 MNHEY and CDR2 SVGAGI. V was shortened by 6 bases and J by 0 bases, with 14 bases between the two germline ends. The CDR3 has 15 residues.

V gene TRBV5-5 combines with J gene TRBJ2-6, with unresolved D. Per the germline V gene, CDR1 is SGHKS and CDR2 is YYEKEE (reference sequence). The CDR3 covers 16 residues. The V gene lost 4 bases and the J gene lost 2 bases, with 13 bases spanning the gap. Here the CDR3 reads CASSPNIGTGANVLTF. In nucleotides, the CDR3 is TGTGCCAGCAGCCCGAATATTGGGACTGGGGCCAACGTCCTGACTTTC.

Of note for this clone: The identical CDR3 is also encoded by other nucleotide sequences in the sample. The genes are TRBV6-6 and TRBJ1-5; D unclear. The CDR3 runs to 12 residues. CDR1 and CDR2 (germline): MNHNY, SVGAGI (reference sequence). Between the trimmed V and J ends, which lost 0 bases and 7 bases, there was a span of 4 bases. This CDR3 is CASSYSGQPQHF. In DNA, the CDR3 is TGTGCCAGCAGTTACTCCGGCCAGCCCCAGCATTTT.

V and J are TRBV14 and TRBJ2-7, with D perhaps matching TRBD1 (5 bases). Per germline, CDR1 SGHDN and CDR2 FVKESK. The CDR3 consists of 16 residues. Trimming cost V 0 bases and J 4 bases, with 16 bases left between them. Written as DNA, the CDR3 is TGTGCCAGCAGCCAAGATTGGAGACAGTCTGGATACGAGCAGTACTTC. Encoded protein: CASSQDWRQSGYEQYF.

The rearrangement uses TRBV2 and TRBJ2-2; D remains ambiguous. Deletions cut 3 bases from V and 7 bases from J, with 3 bases between. Germline V gene sequence: CDR1 SNHLY, CDR2 FYNNEI. The CDR3 contains 11 residues. This CDR3 is CASSDIGELFF. DNA for the CDR3: TGTGCCAGCAGTGATATCGGGGAGCTGTTTTTT.

This chain joins TRBV4-2 and TRBJ2-4; either TRBD1 or TRBD2 may fit D (5 bases each). This CDR3 region has 15 residues. V shed 1 base and J shed 5 bases, with 12 bases lying between them. The germline V gene encodes CDR1 LGHNA and CDR2 YNFKEQ. The CDR3 loop reads CASSQAGREQNIQYF. The CDR3 nucleotides are TGTGCCAGCAGCCAAGCGGGACGCGAGCAAAACATTCAGTACTTC.

The chain is built from TRBV2 and TRBJ2-5; D may be TRBD2 (5 bases). The ends were cut back, 1 base at V and 7 bases at J, with 19 bases in the middle. This CDR3 comprises 16 residues. In germline, CDR1 is SNHLY, CDR2 FYNNEI. CDR3 sequence: CASSEESGRAVGTQYF. Written as DNA, the CDR3 is TGTGCCAGCAGTGAAGAAAGCGGTAGGGCTGTGGGGACCCAGTACTTC.

V gene TRBV5-1 combines with J gene TRBJ2-7, with a possible D match to TRBD2 (6 bases). The germline V gene has CDR1 SGHRS and CDR2 YFSETQ. The ends were cut back, 4 bases at V and 0 bases at J, with 14 bases in the middle. CDR3 length: 15 residues. This chain's CDR3 is CASSASGSSSYEQYF. The CDR3 nucleotides read TGCGCCAGCAGCGCGAGCGGGTCGAGCTCCTACGAGCAGTACTTC.

The chain has TRBV5-1 and TRBJ2-6; D is uncertain. In germline, CDR1 is SGHRS, CDR2 YFSETQ. This CDR3 comprises 17 residues. Trimming left V 0 bases short and J 0 bases short, with 10 bases between. The CDR3 DNA is TGCGCCAGCAGCTTGGGTACGGGTAGCTCTGGGGCCAACGTCCTGACTTTC. Translating gives CASSLGTGSSGANVLTF.

The rearrangement joins TRBV12-3 or TRBV12-4 to TRBJ2-7; D is unresolved. Trimming removed 1 base from V and 6 bases from J, with 4 bases in between. The CDR3 contains 11 residues. The CDR3 DNA follows: TGTGCCAGCAGTTTAGGGGGCGAGCAGTACTTC. The encoded protein is CASSLGGEQYF.